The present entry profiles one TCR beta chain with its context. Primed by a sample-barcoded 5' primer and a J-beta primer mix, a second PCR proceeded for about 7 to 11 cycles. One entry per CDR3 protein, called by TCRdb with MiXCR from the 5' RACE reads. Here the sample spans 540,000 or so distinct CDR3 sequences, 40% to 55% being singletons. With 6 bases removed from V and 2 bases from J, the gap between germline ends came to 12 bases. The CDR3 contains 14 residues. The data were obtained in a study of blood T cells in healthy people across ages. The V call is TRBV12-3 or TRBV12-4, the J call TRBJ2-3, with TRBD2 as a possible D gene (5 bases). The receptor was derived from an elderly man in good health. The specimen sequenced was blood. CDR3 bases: TGTGCCAGCAGCAAAGCGGTAAACACAGATACGCAGTATTTT. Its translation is CASSKAVNTDTQYF.